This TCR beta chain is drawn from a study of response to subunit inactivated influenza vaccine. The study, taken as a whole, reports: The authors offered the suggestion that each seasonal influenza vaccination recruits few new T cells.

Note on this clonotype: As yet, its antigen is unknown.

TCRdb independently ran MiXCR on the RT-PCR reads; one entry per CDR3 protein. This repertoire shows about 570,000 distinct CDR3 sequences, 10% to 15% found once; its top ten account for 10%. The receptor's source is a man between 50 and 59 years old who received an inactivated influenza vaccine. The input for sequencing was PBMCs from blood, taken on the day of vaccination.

The CDR3 bases are TGTGCCAGCAGCTTAGCTACAGGAGGAGGGACGTATACGCAGTATTTT. Encoded protein: CASSLATGGGTYTQYF. The chain combines TRBV7-2 with TRBJ2-3, with D perhaps matching TRBD2 (6 bases). The CDR3 is 16 residues long. Trimming took 0 bases from V and 7 from J, leaving 17 bases between them. Germline CDR1 reads SGHTA; CDR2 reads FQGNSA.